This TCR beta chain was retrieved from a study of T cell repertoires in cytomegalovirus infection. Whole-study context: CMV epitopes in the study were HLA-C-restricted (recently identified) and HLA-B-restricted (well studied). Public TCR beta signatures provided an indication of both CMV infection and a matching HLA type.

Comments on this clonotype: Its antigen is unknown.

TCRdb reprocessed the reads with MiXCR, giving one entry per CDR3 protein. The repertoire holds 700,000 to 950,000 distinct CDR3 sequences, with 32% as singletons. General study results and limits: CMV-specific TCR beta clonotypes restricted by HLA-C dominated the ex vivo response. The cumulative frequency of public TCR beta families identified carriers of CMV plus the relevant HLA.

The CDR3 is made up of 16 amino acids. CDR1 is SGHVS, CDR2 FNYEAQ, per germline. Between the trimmed V and J ends, which lost 1 base and 0 bases, there was a span of 10 bases. The sequencing used cultured CD8+ T cells from PBMCs, collected from culture after CMV antigen stimulation. The origin of this receptor is a human donor in good health (CMV status not recorded). Some clones in this sample may be carry-over from other donors' samples. The gene calls are TRBV7-6 and TRBJ1-5; D unclear. The CDR3 loop reads CASSLGGRFSNQPQHF. The CDR3 coding sequence is TGTGCCAGCAGCTTAGGAGGGAGATTTAGCAATCAGCCCCAGCATTTT.